This entry describes one T cell receptor (beta chain). The data originate from a study of control samples from healthy donors and cancer patients. Germline V gene sequence: CDR1 SNHLY, CDR2 FYNNEI. V lost 3 bases and J 9 bases, leaving 18 bases between the germline ends. The CDR3 length is 15 residues. Assay: immunoSEQ multiplex PCR; the TCRdb copy retains only in-frame clones and omits some. The table records 130,000 or so clones, more than 80% of them present only once. The source is a young man in good health. The chain links TRBV2 to TRBJ1-5; D gene uncertain. Sequencing was done on a sample of blood. CDR3 region: CASSESGRTSGPQHF. CDR3 coding DNA: TGTGCCAGCAGTGAGTCCGGTCGTACATCCGGGCCCCAGCATTTT. Full variable domain (missing parts from reference TRBV2 and TRBJ1-5): EPEVTQTPSHQVTQMGQEVILRCVPISNHLYFYWYRQILGQKVEFLVSFYNNEISEKSEIFDDQFSVERPDGSNFTLKIRSTKLEDSAMYFCASSESGRTSGPQHFGDGTRLSIL.